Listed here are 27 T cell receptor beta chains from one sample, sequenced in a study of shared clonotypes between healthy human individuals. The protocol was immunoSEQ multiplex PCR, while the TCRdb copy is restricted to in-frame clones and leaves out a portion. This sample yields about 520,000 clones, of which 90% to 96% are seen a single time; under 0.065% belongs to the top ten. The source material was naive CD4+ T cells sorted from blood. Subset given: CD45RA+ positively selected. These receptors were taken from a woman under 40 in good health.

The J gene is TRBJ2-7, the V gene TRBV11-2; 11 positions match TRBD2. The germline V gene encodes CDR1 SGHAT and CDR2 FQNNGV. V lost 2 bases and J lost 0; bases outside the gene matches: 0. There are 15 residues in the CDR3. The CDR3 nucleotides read TGTGCCAGCAGCTTAACTAGCGGGAGCTCCTACGAGCAGTACTTC. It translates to CASSLTSGSSYEQYF. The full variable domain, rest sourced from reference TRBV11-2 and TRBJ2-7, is EAGVAQSPRYKIIEKRQSVAFWCNPISGHATLYWYQQILGQGPKLLIQFQNNGVVDDSQLPKDRFSAERLKGVDSTLKIQPAKLEDSAVYLCASSLTSGSSYEQYFGPGTRLTVT.

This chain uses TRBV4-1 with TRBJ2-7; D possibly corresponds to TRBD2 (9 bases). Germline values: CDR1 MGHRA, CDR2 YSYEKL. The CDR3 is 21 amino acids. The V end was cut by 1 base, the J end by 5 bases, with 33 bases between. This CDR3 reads CASSQAEPHRGWLAGSHEQYF. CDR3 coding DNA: TGCGCCAGCAGCCAAGCCGAACCCCACAGGGGGTGGCTAGCGGGATCCCACGAGCAGTACTTC.

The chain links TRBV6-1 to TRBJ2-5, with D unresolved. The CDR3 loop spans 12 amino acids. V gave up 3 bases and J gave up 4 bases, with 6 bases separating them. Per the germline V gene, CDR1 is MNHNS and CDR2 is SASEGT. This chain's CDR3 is CASSDIRETQYF. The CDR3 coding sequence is TGTGCCAGCAGTGACATTCGAGAGACCCAGTACTTC.

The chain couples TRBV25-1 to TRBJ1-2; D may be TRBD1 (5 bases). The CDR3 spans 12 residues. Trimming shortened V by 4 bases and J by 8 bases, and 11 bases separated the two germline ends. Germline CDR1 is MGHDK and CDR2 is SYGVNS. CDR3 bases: TGTGCCAGCAGTGTTACAGGTTTCGGCTACACCTTC. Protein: CASSVTGFGYTF.

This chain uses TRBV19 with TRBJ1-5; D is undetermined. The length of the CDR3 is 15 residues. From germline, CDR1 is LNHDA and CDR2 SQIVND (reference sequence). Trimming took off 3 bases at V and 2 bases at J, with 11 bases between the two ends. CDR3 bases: TGTGCCAGTAGTATGAGGGTTGCCGGCAATCAGCCCCAGCATTTT. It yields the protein CASSMRVAGNQPQHF. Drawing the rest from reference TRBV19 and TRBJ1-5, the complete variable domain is DGGITQSPKYLFRKEGQNVTLSCEQNLNHDAMYWYRQDPGQGLRLIYYSQIVNDFQKGDIAEGYSVSREKKESFPLTVTSAQKNPTAFYLCASSMRVAGNQPQHFGDGTRLSIL.

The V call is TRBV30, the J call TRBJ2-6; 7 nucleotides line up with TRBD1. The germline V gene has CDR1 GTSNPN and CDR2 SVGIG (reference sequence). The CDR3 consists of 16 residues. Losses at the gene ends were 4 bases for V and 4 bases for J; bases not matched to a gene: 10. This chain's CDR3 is CAWNTLGTAGANVLTF. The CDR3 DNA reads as TGTGCCTGGAATACACTTGGGACAGCCGGGGCCAACGTCCTGACTTTC.

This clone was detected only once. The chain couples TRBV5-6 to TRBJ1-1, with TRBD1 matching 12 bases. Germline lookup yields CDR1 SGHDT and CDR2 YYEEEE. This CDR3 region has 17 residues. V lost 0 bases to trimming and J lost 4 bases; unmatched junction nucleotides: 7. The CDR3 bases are TGTGCCAGCAGCTTGGAGGGACAGGGGGCCCCCAGCACTGAAGCTTTCTTT. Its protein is CASSLEGQGAPSTEAFF.

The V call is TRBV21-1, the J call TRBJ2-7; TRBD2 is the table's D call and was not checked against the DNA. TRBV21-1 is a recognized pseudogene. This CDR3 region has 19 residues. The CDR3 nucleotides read TGTGCCAGCAGCAAAGTGGCCCCTGCTCTTGAGCGGGAGGGGTACGAGCAGTACTTC. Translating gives CASSKVAPALEREGYEQYF.

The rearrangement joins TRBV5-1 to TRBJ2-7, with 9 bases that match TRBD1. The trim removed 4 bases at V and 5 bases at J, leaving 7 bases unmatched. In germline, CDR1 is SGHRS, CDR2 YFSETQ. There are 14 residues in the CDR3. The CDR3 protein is CASSPQGARNEQYF. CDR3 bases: TGCGCCAGCAGCCCACAGGGGGCACGTAACGAGCAGTACTTC. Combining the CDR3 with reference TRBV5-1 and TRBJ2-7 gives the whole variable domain KAGVTQTPRYLIKTRGQQVTLSCSPISGHRSVSWYQQTPGQGLQFLFEYFSETQRNKGNFPGRFSGRQFSNSRSEMNVSTLELGDSALYLCASSPQGARNEQYFGPGTRLTVT.

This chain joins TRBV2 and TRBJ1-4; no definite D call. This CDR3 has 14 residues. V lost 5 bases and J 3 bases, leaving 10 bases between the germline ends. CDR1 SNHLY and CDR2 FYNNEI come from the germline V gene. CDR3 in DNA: TGTGCCAGCAGTCGAGACACCTCTAATGAAAAACTGTTTTTT. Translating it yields CASSRDTSNEKLFF.

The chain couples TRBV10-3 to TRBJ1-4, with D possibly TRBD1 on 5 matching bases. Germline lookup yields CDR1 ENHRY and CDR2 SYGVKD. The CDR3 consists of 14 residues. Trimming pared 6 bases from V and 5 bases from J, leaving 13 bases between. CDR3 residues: CAISDGALNEKLFF. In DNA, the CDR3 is TGTGCCATCAGCGACGGGGCCTTAAATGAAAAACTGTTTTTT.

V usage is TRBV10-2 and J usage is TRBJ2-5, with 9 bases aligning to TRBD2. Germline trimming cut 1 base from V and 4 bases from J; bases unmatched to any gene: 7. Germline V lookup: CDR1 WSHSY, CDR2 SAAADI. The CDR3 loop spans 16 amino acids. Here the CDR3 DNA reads TGCGCCAGCAGTGAGTTGGCTAGCGGGGAGTCAGAGACCCAGTACTTC. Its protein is CASSELASGESETQYF.

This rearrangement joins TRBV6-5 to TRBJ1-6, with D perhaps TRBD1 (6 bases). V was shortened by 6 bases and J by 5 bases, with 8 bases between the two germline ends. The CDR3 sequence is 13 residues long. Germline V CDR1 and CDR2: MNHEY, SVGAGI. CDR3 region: CASSQGNNSPLHF. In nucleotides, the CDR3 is TGTGCCAGCAGCCAGGGGAATAATTCACCCCTCCACTTT.

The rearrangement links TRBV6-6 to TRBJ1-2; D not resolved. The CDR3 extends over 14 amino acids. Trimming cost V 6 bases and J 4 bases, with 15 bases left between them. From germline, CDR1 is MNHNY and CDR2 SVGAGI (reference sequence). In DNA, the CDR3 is TGTGCCAGCAGCTCCCCCATTGTCGGCTATGGCTACACCTTC. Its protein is CASSSPIVGYGYTF.

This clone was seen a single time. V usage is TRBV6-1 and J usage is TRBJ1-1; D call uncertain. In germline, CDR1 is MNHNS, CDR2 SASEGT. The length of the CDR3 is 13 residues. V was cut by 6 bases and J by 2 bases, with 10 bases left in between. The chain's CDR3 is CASRDPLNTEAFF. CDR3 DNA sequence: TGTGCCAGCAGGGATCCCCTAAACACTGAAGCTTTCTTT.

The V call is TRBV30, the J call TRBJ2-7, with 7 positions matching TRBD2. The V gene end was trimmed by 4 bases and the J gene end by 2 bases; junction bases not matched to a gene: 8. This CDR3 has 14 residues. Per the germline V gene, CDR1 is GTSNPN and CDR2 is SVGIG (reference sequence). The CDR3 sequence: CAWTAERGTYEQYF. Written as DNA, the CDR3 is TGTGCCTGGACTGCGGAGCGGGGAACCTACGAGCAGTACTTC. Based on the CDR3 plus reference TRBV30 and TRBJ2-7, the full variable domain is SQTIHQWPATLVQPVGSPLSLECTVEGTSNPNLYWYRQAAGRGLQLLFYSVGIGQISSEVPQNLSASRPQDRQFILSSKKLLLSDSGFYLCAWTAERGTYEQYFGPGTRLTVT.

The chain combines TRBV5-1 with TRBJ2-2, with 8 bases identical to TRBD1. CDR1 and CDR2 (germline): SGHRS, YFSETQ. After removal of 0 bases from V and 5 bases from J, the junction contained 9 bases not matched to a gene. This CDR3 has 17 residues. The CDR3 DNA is TGCGCCAGCAGCTTGGCCCTCCTGGACAGGGTAACCGGGGAGCTGTTTTTT. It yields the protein CASSLALLDRVTGELFF.

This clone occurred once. The CDR3 DNA is TGTGCCAGCAGTCAAACCTGGTCGGGACAGGGGGCTGGAAACACCATATATTTT. This translates into CASSQTWSGQGAGNTIYF. V gene TRBV27 combines with J gene TRBJ1-3; TRBD1 agrees at 11 bases. Germline CDR1 reads MNHEY; CDR2 reads SMNVEV (reference sequence). The trim removed 5 bases at V and 2 bases at J, leaving 11 bases unmatched. There are 18 residues in the CDR3.

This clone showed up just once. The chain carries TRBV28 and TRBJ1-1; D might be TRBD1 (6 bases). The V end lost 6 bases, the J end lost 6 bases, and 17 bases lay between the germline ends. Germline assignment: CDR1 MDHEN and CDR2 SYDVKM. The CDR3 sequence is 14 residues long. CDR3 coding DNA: TGTGCCAGCAGGACCCCACAGGGAGGGCCTGAAGCTTTCTTT. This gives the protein CASRTPQGGPEAFF.

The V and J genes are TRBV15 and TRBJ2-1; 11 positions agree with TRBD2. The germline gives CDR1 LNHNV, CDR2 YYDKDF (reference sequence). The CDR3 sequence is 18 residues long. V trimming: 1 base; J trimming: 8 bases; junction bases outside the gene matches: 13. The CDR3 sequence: CATSRGRATTSGADEQFF. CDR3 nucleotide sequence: TGTGCCACCAGCAGAGGACGGGCAACGACTAGCGGGGCCGATGAGCAGTTCTTC.

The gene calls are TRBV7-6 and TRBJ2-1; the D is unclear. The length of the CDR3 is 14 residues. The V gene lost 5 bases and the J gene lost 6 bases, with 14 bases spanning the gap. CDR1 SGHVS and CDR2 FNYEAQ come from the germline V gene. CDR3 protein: CASSQIDMGNEQFF. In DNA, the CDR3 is TGTGCCAGCAGCCAAATAGACATGGGCAATGAGCAGTTCTTC. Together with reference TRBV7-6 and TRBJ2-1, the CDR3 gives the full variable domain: GAGVSQSPRYKVTKRGQDVALRCDPISGHVSLYWYRQALGQGPEFLTYFNYEAQQDKSGLPNDRFSAERPEGSISTLTIQRTEQRDSAMYRCASSQIDMGNEQFFGPGTRLTVL.

CDR3 loop: CASSPGVTEQYF. The CDR3 DNA reads TGTGCCAGCAGCCCCGGAGTAACCGAGCAGTACTTC. The chain has TRBV7-2 and TRBJ2-5; D gene unclear. The tail of the sequence fits TRBJ2-7 better, so the J call may be wrong. Germline V gene lookup returns CDR1 SGHTA and CDR2 FQGNSA. CDR3 length equals 12 residues.

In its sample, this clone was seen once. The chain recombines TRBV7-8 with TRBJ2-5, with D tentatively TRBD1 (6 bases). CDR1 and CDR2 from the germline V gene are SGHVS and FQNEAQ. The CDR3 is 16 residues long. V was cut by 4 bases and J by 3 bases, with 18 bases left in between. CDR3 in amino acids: CASSSTITGLEETQYF. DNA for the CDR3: TGTGCCAGCAGCTCTACGATTACAGGGCTAGAAGAGACCCAGTACTTC.

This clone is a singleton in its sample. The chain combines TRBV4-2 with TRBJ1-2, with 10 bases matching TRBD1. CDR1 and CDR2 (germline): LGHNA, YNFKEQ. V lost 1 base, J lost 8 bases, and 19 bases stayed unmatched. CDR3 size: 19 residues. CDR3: CASSQAAGTGASQRIGYTF. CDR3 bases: TGTGCCAGCAGCCAAGCCGCCGGGACAGGGGCGTCTCAGCGTATCGGCTACACCTTC.

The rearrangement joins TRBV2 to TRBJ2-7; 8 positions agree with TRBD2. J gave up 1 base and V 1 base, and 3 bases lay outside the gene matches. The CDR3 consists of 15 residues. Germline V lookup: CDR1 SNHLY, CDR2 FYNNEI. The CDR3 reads CASSEVSGTSYEQYF. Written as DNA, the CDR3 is TGTGCCAGCAGTGAAGTTAGCGGGACTTCCTACGAGCAGTACTTC.

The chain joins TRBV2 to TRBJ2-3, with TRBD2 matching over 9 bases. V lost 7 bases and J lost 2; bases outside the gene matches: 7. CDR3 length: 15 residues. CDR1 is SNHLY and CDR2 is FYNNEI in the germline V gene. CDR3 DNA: TGTGCCAGCAAGAGAACTAGCGGGTACACAGATACGCAGTATTTT. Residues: CASKRTSGYTDTQYF. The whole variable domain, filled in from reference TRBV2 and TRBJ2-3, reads EPEVTQTPSHQVTQMGQEVILRCVPISNHLYFYWYRQILGQKVEFLVSFYNNEISEKSEIFDDQFSVERPDGSNFTLKIRSTKLEDSAMYFCASKRTSGYTDTQYFGPGTRLTVL.

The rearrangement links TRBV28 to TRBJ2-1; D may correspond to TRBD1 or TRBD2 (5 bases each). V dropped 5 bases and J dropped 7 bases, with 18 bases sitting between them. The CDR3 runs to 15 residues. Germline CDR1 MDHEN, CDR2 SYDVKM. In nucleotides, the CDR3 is TGTGCCAGCAGTATCAGGGTTAACTCGGGGAATGAGCAGTTCTTC. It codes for CASSIRVNSGNEQFF.